Listed here is a single T cell receptor (beta chain). The data belong to a study of T cells after yellow fever vaccination. V lost 3 bases, J lost 4 bases, and 7 bases stayed unmatched. CDR1 and CDR2 from the germline V gene are SGHTA and FQGNSA. This CDR3 spans 16 amino acids. TCRdb reprocessed the 5' RACE reads via MiXCR and lists one record per CDR3 protein. The table shows 240,000 or so distinct CDR3 sequences, with 6.9% occurring only once. The TCR originated in a man aged 30 to 39 who received the YFV17D yellow fever vaccine. The V gene is TRBV7-2, the J gene TRBJ2-1; 9 positions agree with TRBD1. Sample: CD4+ T cells sorted from PBMCs, taken 15 days after the yellow fever booster vaccination. Here the CDR3 reads CASSFAAGTGYNEQFF. CDR3 coding DNA: TGTGCCAGCAGCTTTGCCGCCGGGACAGGGTACAATGAGCAGTTCTTC.